These T cell receptor beta chains were read from a single sample in a study of blood T cell repertoires in COVID-19. Profiled with immunoSEQ multiplex PCR; TCRdb holds only in-frame clones, not every one. The sample gives roughly 260,000 clones, roughly 82% of which show up once; 4% to 6% is in the top ten. The source material was peripheral blood. The receptors here all came from an elderly woman with active or convalescent COVID-19. CDR3s include the opening cysteine and the closing phenylalanine or tryptophan. A D gene is named only where the DNA matches it firmly. Size values are once, few and many counts, or a class for expanded clones, and some rows have none.

>TRBD1|TRBJ2-1|few|14|TRBV7-9
CASSPQGAADEQFF
TGTGCCAGCAGCCCCCAGGGGGCAGCAGATGAGCAGTTCTTC
>TRBD2|TRBJ2-3|NA|16|TRBV29-1
CSVGDPGLTARDTQYF
TGCAGCGTGGGGGATCCGGGACTAACCGCACGAGATACGCAGTATTTT
>NA|TRBJ1-3|NA|16|TRBV10-3
CAISGLGSHSGNTIYF
TGTGCCATCAGTGGTCTGGGCTCTCACTCTGGAAACACCATATATTTT
>TRBD1|TRBJ2-5|NA|15|TRBV7-9
CASSERGQGQGTQYF
TGTGCCAGCAGCGAACGGGGACAGGGACAGGGGACCCAGTACTTC
>TRBD1|TRBJ1-2|NA|15|TRBV19
CASSIGQGADYGYTF
TGTGCCAGTAGTATCGGGCAGGGGGCAGACTATGGCTACACCTTC
>TRBD1|TRBJ2-6|NA|18|TRBV28
CASSMTPGQGYGANVLTF
TGTGCCAGCAGTATGACTCCGGGACAGGGGTATGGGGCCAACGTCCTGACTTTC
>NA|TRBJ1-5|NA|16|TRBV19
CASSMIPGFSNQPQHF
TGTGCCAGTAGTATGATTCCGGGTTTTAGCAATCAGCCCCAGCATTTT
>NA|TRBJ1-2|NA|15|TRBV6-5
CASSYAPGRGSGYTF
TGTGCCAGCAGTTACGCCCCCGGCAGGGGCAGTGGCTACACCTTC
>TRBD1|TRBJ1-2|NA|18|TRBV24-1
CATSDRVPGQGGSYGYTF
TGTGCCACCAGTGACCGGGTCCCGGGACAGGGAGGTAGCTATGGCTACACCTTC
>NA|TRBJ1-3|NA|14|TRBV2
CASMLGASGNTIYF
TGTGCCAGCATGTTAGGGGCTTCTGGAAACACCATATATTTT
>TRBD2|TRBJ2-1|NA|16|TRBV9
CASSVVGSSGYNEQFF
TGTGCCAGCAGCGTAGTTGGGTCTAGCGGATACAATGAGCAGTTCTTC
>NA|TRBJ1-5|NA|11|TRBV28
CASQGNQPQHF
TGTGCCAGCCAGGGAAATCAGCCCCAGCATTTT
>TRBD1|TRBJ2-7|NA|14|TRBV11-2
CASSDRARGYEQYF
TGTGCCAGCAGCGACAGGGCCCGCGGGTACGAGCAGTACTTC
>NA|TRBJ1-3|NA|14|TRBV5-4
CASSLGQTGNTIYF
TGTGCCAGCAGCCTCGGACAGACGGGAAACACCATATATTTT
>TRBD1|TRBJ1-1|NA|13|TRBV3-1/TRBV3-2
CASYGTGDTEAFF
TGTGCCAGTTACGGGACAGGGGACACTGAAGCTTTCTTT
>NA|TRBJ1-4|NA|13|TRBV19
CATRQATNEKLFF
TGTGCCACCCGACAGGCAACTAATGAAAAACTGTTTTTT
>NA|TRBJ1-5|NA|15|TRBV28
CASSLATGWGQPQHF
TGTGCCAGCAGTTTAGCAACAGGGTGGGGTCAGCCCCAGCATTTT
>NA|TRBJ2-7|NA|16|TRBV5-1
CASSLWSQGSSYEQYF
TGCGCCAGCAGCTTGTGGTCTCAGGGGAGCTCCTACGAGCAGTACTTC
>NA|TRBJ2-1|NA|14|TRBV4-2
CASSPPGGYNEQFF
TGTGCCAGCAGCCCGCCCGGGGGATACAATGAGCAGTTCTTC
>NA|TRBJ1-5|NA|13|TRBV27
CASSPNRDSPQHF
TGTGCCAGCAGTCCGAACAGGGATTCGCCCCAGCATTTT
>TRBD2|TRBJ2-5|NA|13|TRBV28
CASHAGGRETQYF
TGTGCCAGCCACGCGGGGGGCCGGGAGACCCAGTACTTC
>NA|TRBJ1-5|few|13|TRBV7-9
CASSSYSNQPQHF
TGTGCCAGCAGCTCGTATAGCAATCAGCCCCAGCATTTT
>NA|TRBJ2-5|NA|15|TRBV27
CASSFQGRGEETQYF
TGTGCCAGCAGTTTTCAGGGGAGAGGCGAGGAGACCCAGTACTTC
>NA|TRBJ2-7|NA|13|TRBV14
CASSEGSSAEQYF
TGTGCCAGCAGCGAGGGTTCGAGTGCCGAGCAGTACTTC
>NA|TRBJ2-5|NA|14|TRBV5-4
CASSFTGSQETQYF
TGTGCCAGCAGCTTTACAGGGAGTCAAGAGACCCAGTACTTC
>NA|TRBJ1-2|NA|14|TRBV19
CASSITPGDYGYTF
TGTGCCAGTAGTATCACCCCAGGGGACTATGGCTACACCTTC
>NA|TRBJ2-2|once|17|TRBV28
CASSPIPQVGVTGELFF
TGTGCCAGCAGCCCTATTCCACAGGTTGGGGTAACCGGGGAGCTGTTTTTT
>NA|TRBJ2-1|once|14|TRBV30
CAWSVPSRRGEQFF
TGTGCCTGGAGTGTACCTAGCCGACGCGGGGAGCAGTTCTTC
>NA|TRBJ2-2|NA|13|TRBV28
CASSLRGLRELFF
TGTGCCAGCAGTTTACGGGGTTTAAGGGAGCTGTTTTTT
>TRBD1|TRBJ1-1|NA|16|TRBV24-1
CATSDPHSPGGTEAFF
TGTGCCACCAGTGACCCCCACTCACCAGGGGGTACTGAAGCTTTCTTT
>NA|TRBJ1-4|few|15|TRBV4-1
CASSQEGQGNEKLFF
TGCGCCAGCAGCCAAGAAGGCCAGGGTAATGAAAAACTGTTTTTT
>NA|TRBJ2-7|NA|15|TRBV7-8
CASSQGGAYYGEQYF
TGTGCCAGCAGCCAGGGTGGGGCCTATTACGGGGAGCAGTACTTC
>NA|TRBJ2-7|NA|12|TRBV7-6
CASSLATGVPYF
TGTGCCAGCAGCTTAGCGACGGGGGTTCCGTACTTC
>TRBD2|TRBJ2-1|NA|15|TRBV20-1
CSASRGGRTYNEQFF
TGCAGTGCTAGTCGTGGCGGGAGGACATACAATGAGCAGTTCTTC
>NA|TRBJ2-2|NA|13|TRBV11-2
CASSPIRSGELFF
TGTGCCAGCAGCCCCATCCGGTCCGGGGAGCTGTTTTTT
>NA|TRBJ2-4|NA|14|TRBV5-1
CASSLGPQSGIQYF
TGCGCCAGCAGCTTGGGTCCACAATCTGGCATTCAGTACTTC
>NA|TRBJ1-1|NA|13|TRBV2
CAGAGDLNTEAFF
TGTGCCGGGGCTGGGGACTTAAACACTGAAGCTTTCTTT
>TRBD1|TRBJ1-4|NA|14|TRBV3-1/TRBV3-2
CASSRWDRDEKLFF
TGTGCCAGCAGCCGTTGGGACAGGGATGAAAAACTGTTTTTT
>NA|TRBJ1-5|NA|13|TRBV30
CAWSVDNNQPQHF
TGTGCCTGGAGTGTAGACAACAATCAGCCCCAGCATTTT
>TRBD1|TRBJ1-1|NA|15|TRBV30
CAWRDRGRGNTEAFF
TGTGCCTGGAGGGACAGGGGGCGCGGGAACACTGAAGCTTTCTTT
>NA|TRBJ1-6|NA|12|TRBV19
CASSFLNSPLHF
TGTGCCAGTAGTTTCCTTAATTCACCCCTCCACTTT
>TRBD1|TRBJ2-3|NA|15|TRBV5-1
CASSLGQGARDTQYF
TGCGCCAGCAGCTTGGGACAGGGGGCCAGAGATACGCAGTATTTT
>TRBD2|TRBJ2-5|NA|17|TRBV5-1
CASSRLTSGTGSETQYF
TGCGCCAGCAGCCGGTTGACTAGCGGGACGGGTAGTGAGACCCAGTACTTC
>NA|TRBJ1-1|NA|14|TRBV5-8
CASSSPAPEAEAFF
TGTGCCAGCAGCTCCCCGGCCCCTGAGGCTGAAGCTTTCTTT
>TRBD1|TRBJ1-2|NA|14|TRBV24-1
CATSEVDRGYGYTF
TGTGCCACCAGTGAGGTTGACAGGGGCTATGGCTACACCTTC
>NA|TRBJ2-3|NA|16|TRBV5-4
CASSGGAGIATDTQYF
TGTGCCAGCAGCGGAGGGGCGGGGATAGCCACAGATACGCAGTATTTT
>NA|TRBJ1-6|NA|12|TRBV5-1
CASSYGGSPLHF
TGCGCCAGCAGCTACGGAGGTTCACCCCTCCACTTT
>TRBD1|TRBJ2-7|NA|15|TRBV11-2
CASSFYRGDSYEQYF
TGTGCCAGCAGCTTTTACAGGGGCGACTCCTACGAGCAGTACTTC
>TRBD2|TRBJ2-1|NA|14|TRBV6-2/TRBV6-3
CASSPRLAENEQFF
TGTGCCAGCAGTCCCCGACTAGCGGAAAATGAGCAGTTCTTC
>TRBD1|TRBJ2-7|once|15|TRBV3-1/TRBV3-2
CASSQQGVLSYEQYF
TGTGCCAGCAGCCAACAGGGGGTCCTCTCCTACGAGCAGTACTTC
>NA|TRBJ1-6|few|14|TRBV11-3
CASSSGGVNSPLHF
TGTGCCAGCAGCTCAGGAGGGGTAAATTCACCCCTCCACTTT
>NA|TRBJ2-1|NA|18|TRBV2
CASSARYSQGSSYNEQFF
TGTGCCAGCAGTGCGCGATACAGCCAAGGAAGCTCCTACAATGAGCAGTTCTTC